Listed below are T cell receptor beta chains from one sample, sequenced in a study of T cell repertoires in cytomegalovirus infection. Each CDR3 protein is one row after TCRdb ran MiXCR on the reads. This table holds roughly 760,000 distinct CDR3 sequences, 35% to 40% found once. Specimen: PBMCs. The source of these receptors is a human donor in good health (CMV status not recorded). Some clones in this sample may be carry-over from other donors' samples. CDR3s include the opening cysteine and the closing phenylalanine or tryptophan. Fields, in order: V gene, J gene, D gene, clone size, CDR3 protein, CDR3 DNA. D genes are given only for firm matches. Expanded clones are given a class, and other clones once, few, many or no size at all.

TRBV24-1,TRBJ2-1,.,.,CATGDSLDEQFF,TGTGCCACAGGGGATAGCTTGGATGAGCAGTTCTTC
TRBV28,TRBJ1-2,TRBD1,few,CASRLGQGSGYTF,TGTGCCAGCAGATTAGGACAGGGGTCTGGCTACACCTTC
TRBV28,TRBJ2-1,.,.,CASRPDSELDNEQFF,TGTGCCAGCAGGCCAGACAGCGAATTGGACAATGAGCAGTTCTTC
TRBV7-2,TRBJ1-5,.,many,CASSQSGDQPQHF,TGTGCCAGCAGCCAGTCCGGCGATCAGCCCCAGCATTTT
TRBV4-1,TRBJ1-1,.,.,CASSPRAGPNTEAFF,TGCGCCAGCAGCCCGAGGGCAGGGCCGAACACTGAAGCTTTCTTT
TRBV28,TRBJ2-1,.,.,CASSFLDSSYNEQFF,TGTGCCAGCAGTTTTCTTGACAGTTCCTACAATGAGCAGTTCTTC
TRBV7-8,TRBJ2-3,TRBD2,.,CASSLARVAGGSYTQYF,TGTGCCAGCAGCTTAGCAAGGGTAGCGGGGGGGTCTTATACGCAGTATTTT
TRBV28,TRBJ2-1,.,.,CASSPIWGSYNEQFF,TGTGCCAGCAGTCCGATATGGGGTTCCTACAATGAGCAGTTCTTC
TRBV7-2,TRBJ1-6,.,many,CASSLWPNSPLHF,TGTGCCAGCAGCTTATGGCCTAATTCACCCCTCCACTTT
TRBV5-6,TRBJ2-7,TRBD2,.,CASGLAGPNYEQYF,TGTGCCAGCGGTCTAGCGGGGCCAAACTACGAGCAGTACTTC
TRBV7-2,TRBJ2-7,TRBD2,few,CASSASSGAPYEQYF,TGTGCCAGCAGCGCTTCTAGCGGGGCCCCCTACGAGCAGTACTTC
TRBV2,TRBJ2-7,TRBD1,.,CASSDGTGAVYEQYF,TGTGCCAGCAGTGATGGGACAGGGGCGGTCTACGAGCAGTACTTC
TRBV20-1,TRBJ2-5,.,.,CSSRLEGRRETQYF,TGCAGTTCCCGACTAGAGGGGAGGCGAGAGACCCAGTACTTC
TRBV11-2,TRBJ2-1,.,.,CASSLGHYNEQFF,TGTGCCAGCAGCTTAGGACATTACAATGAGCAGTTCTTC
TRBV10-3,TRBJ2-5,TRBD2,few,CAISPTSGGETQYF,TGTGCCATCAGCCCGACTAGCGGGGGAGAGACCCAGTACTTC
TRBV27,TRBJ1-4,TRBD1,.,CASSLGQGAEKLFF,TGTGCCAGCAGCCTGGGGCAGGGGGCAGAAAAACTGTTTTTT
TRBV28,TRBJ1-1,.,.,CASSRGRLVTEAFF,TGTGCCAGCAGCCGTGGACGCTTGGTCACTGAAGCTTTCTTT
TRBV7-3,TRBJ2-3,TRBD2,.,CASSSGLGQYF,TGTGCCAGCAGCAGCGGACTAGGGCAGTATTTT
TRBV15,TRBJ1-1,.,.,CATSSYLGEVRHTEAFF,TGTGCCACCAGCAGCTACCTCGGCGAGGTCAGACACACTGAAGCTTTCTTT
TRBV20-1,TRBJ1-1,.,once,CSAIDRPLGTEAFF,TGCAGTGCTATAGACAGGCCCCTAGGGACTGAAGCTTTCTTT
TRBV7-3,TRBJ2-3,.,once,CASSDLRASRASTDPQYF,TGTGCCAGCAGCGATCTGAGAGCGAGCAGGGCGAGCACAGATCCGCAGTATTTT
TRBV10-3,TRBJ2-7,.,few,CAISESRVNGGQRPYEQYF,TGTGCCATCAGTGAGTCGAGAGTCAACGGCGGACAAAGACCCTACGAGCAGTACTTC
TRBV29-1,TRBJ1-1,.,few,CSVGAKRSSEAFF,TGCAGCGTTGGCGCTAAGAGGAGCTCTGAAGCTTTCTTT
TRBV28,TRBJ2-5,.,few,CASRGGVPETQYF,TGTGCCAGCAGGGGCGGGGTCCCGGAGACCCAGTACTTC
TRBV2,TRBJ1-1,.,.,CASSLALGWPFTEAFF,TGTGCCAGCAGCCTCGCCCTAGGCTGGCCCTTTACTGAAGCTTTCTTT
TRBV20-1,TRBJ2-7,.,.,CSARDKGSSYEQYF,TGCAGTGCTAGAGACAAGGGGAGCTCCTACGAGCAGTACTTC
TRBV7-9,TRBJ1-3,.,few,CASSLEGFRRAGNTIYF,TGTGCCAGCAGCTTAGAGGGATTCCGGAGAGCTGGAAACACCATATATTTT
TRBV29-1,TRBJ1-2,.,.,CSVPSGGMEGYTF,TGCAGCGTCCCTTCGGGGGGGATGGAGGGTTACACCTTC
TRBV28,TRBJ2-5,.,.,CASTYGQGTRETQYF,TGTGCCAGCACCTACGGGCAGGGGACCCGGGAGACCCAGTACTTC
TRBV5-6,TRBJ2-7,.,few,CASSFDRSSYEQYF,TGTGCCAGCAGCTTCGACAGGAGCTCCTACGAGCAGTACTTC
TRBV6-5,TRBJ2-7,.,few,CASSPGQGPAGQYF,TGTGCCAGCAGCCCTGGCCAGGGCCCCGCCGGGCAGTACTTC
TRBV20-1,TRBJ2-4,.,.,CSASSGSKNIQYF,TGCAGTGCTAGTTCCGGATCCAAAAACATTCAGTACTTC
TRBV28,TRBJ2-3,.,many,CASSGTRPSTDTQYF,TGTGCCAGCAGTGGGACACGACCTAGCACAGATACGCAGTATTTT
TRBV7-8,TRBJ1-2,TRBD1,.,CASSLGTGDAYVGYTF,TGTGCCAGCAGCTTGGGGACAGGGGACGCCTATGTGGGCTACACCTTC
TRBV5-1,TRBJ2-5,.,few,CASSRTFQETQYF,TGCGCCAGCAGTCGGACTTTTCAAGAGACCCAGTACTTC
TRBV7-2,TRBJ2-1,TRBD1,.,CASSRPGQQEQFF,TGTGCCAGCAGCCGACCGGGACAGCAAGAACAGTTCTTC
TRBV7-2,TRBJ2-1,TRBD1,.,CVSSRPDRGPYNEQFF,TGTGTCAGCAGCCGACCCGACAGGGGGCCCTACAATGAGCAGTTCTTC
TRBV28,TRBJ2-3,.,.,CASRTGDWTSPSTDTQYF,TGTGCCAGCAGAACTGGGGATTGGACATCTCCTAGCACAGATACGCAGTATTTT
TRBV12-3/TRBV12-4,TRBJ2-1,TRBD2,.,CAGSQGLAGGPSYNEQFF,TGTGCCGGCAGCCAGGGACTAGCGGGAGGGCCCTCCTACAATGAGCAGTTCTTC
TRBV12-3/TRBV12-4,TRBJ2-1,.,few,CASSLTGRGLHSSSSYNEQFF,TGTGCCAGCAGTTTAACCGGGCGGGGACTTCACAGCTCTAGCTCCTACAATGAGCAGTTCTTC
TRBV7-2,TRBJ1-6,TRBD1,few,CASSNRQGANSPLHF,TGTGCCAGCAGCAACCGACAGGGGGCTAATTCACCCCTCCACTTT
TRBV10-1,TRBJ1-6,.,few,CASPPGHIYNSPLHF,TGCGCCAGCCCGCCGGGACACATCTATAATTCACCCCTCCACTTT
TRBV6-2/TRBV6-3,TRBJ1-1,.,.,CASSPPGGPNTEAFF,TGTGCCAGCAGTCCCCCGGGCGGACCGAACACTGAAGCTTTCTTT